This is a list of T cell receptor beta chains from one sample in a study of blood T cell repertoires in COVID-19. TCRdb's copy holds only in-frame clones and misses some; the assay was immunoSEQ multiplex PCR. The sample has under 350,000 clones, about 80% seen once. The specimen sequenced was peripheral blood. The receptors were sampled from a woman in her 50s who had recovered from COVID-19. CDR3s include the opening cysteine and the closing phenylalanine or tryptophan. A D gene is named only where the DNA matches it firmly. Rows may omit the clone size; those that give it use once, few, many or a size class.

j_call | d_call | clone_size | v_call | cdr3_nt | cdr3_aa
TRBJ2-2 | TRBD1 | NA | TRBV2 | TGTGCCAGCAGTGCTACAGGGGGCGCCTCGGGCACCGGGGAGCTGTTTTTT | CASSATGGASGTGELFF
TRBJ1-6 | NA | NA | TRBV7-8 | TGTGCCAGCAGCTTAGCGTACGGCGGGCCGAATAATTCACCCCTCCACTTT | CASSLAYGGPNNSPLHF
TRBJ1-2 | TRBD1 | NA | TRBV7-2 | TGTGCCAGCAGCTTAGTGGGACAGGGCGGTGGCTACACCTTC | CASSLVGQGGGYTF
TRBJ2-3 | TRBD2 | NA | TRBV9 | TGTGCCAGCAGCACATGGACTAGCGGGAGGGCCCTCACAGATACGCAGTATTTT | CASSTWTSGRALTDTQYF
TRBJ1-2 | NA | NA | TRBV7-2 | TGTGCCAGCAGCTTATCTGGGGGCCCCTTGCGAGGCTACACCTTC | CASSLSGGPLRGYTF
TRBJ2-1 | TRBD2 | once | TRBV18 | TGTGCCAGCTCATTAGTTCCGGGACTAGCGTTCTATAATGAGCAGTTCTTC | CASSLVPGLAFYNEQFF
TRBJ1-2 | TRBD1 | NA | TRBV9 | TGTGCCAGCAGCGTAGATGACAGGGGGCTTGGCGGCTACACCTTC | CASSVDDRGLGGYTF
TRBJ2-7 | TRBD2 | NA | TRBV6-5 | TGTGCCAGCAGTTACAAGGGACTAGCTTACGAGCAGTACTTC | CASSYKGLAYEQYF
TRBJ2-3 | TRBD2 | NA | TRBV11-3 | TGTGCCAGCAGCTTAGGGGCTAGCGGGAGGAGCACAGATACGCAGTATTTT | CASSLGASGRSTDTQYF
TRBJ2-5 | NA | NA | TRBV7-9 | TGTGCCAGCAGCACATTTCAAGAGACCCAGTACTTC | CASSTFQETQYF
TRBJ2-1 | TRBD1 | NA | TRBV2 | TGTGCCAGCTGGGAACCGACAGGGGGCGTTGGCGGGGCCTACAATGAGCAGTTCTTC | CASWEPTGGVGGAYNEQFF
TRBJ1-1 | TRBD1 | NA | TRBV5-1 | TGCGCCAGCAGCTTGGTCCAGGGGGGAACTGAAGCTTTCTTT | CASSLVQGGTEAFF
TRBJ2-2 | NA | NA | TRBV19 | TGTGCCAGTAGTATCCGCGGGACCCCCGGGGAGCTGTTTTTT | CASSIRGTPGELFF
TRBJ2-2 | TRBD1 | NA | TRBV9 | TGTGCCAGCCAACTGACAGGGGCCCTCACCGGGGAGCTGTTTTTT | CASQLTGALTGELFF
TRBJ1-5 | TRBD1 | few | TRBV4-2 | TGTGCCAGCAGCCAAGATCTGACAGGGAATCAGCCCCAGCATTTT | CASSQDLTGNQPQHF
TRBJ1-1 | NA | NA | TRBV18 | TGTGCCAGCTCACCAAGGAACGTACAGGGCCCAGGTAAAGCTTTCTTT | CASSPRNVQGPGKAFF
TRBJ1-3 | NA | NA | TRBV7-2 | TGTGCCAGCAAGCTCGGGATTCCCTCTGGAAACACCATATATTTT | CASKLGIPSGNTIYF
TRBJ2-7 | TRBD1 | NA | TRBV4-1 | TGCGCCAGCAGCCAGGCCGGACAGGGCTCCTACGAGCAGTACTTC | CASSQAGQGSYEQYF
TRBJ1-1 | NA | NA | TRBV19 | TGTGCCAGTAGTATAGTGGTAGGGGGGAACACTGAAGCTTTCTTT | CASSIVVGGNTEAFF
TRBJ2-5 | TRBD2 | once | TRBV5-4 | TGTGCCAGCAGCGCTCCGGGACTACACCAAGAGACCCAGTACTTC | CASSAPGLHQETQYF
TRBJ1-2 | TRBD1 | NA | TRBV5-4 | TGTGCCAGCAGCTTGGGACAGGGGGCGCGAGGCTACACCTTC | CASSLGQGARGYTF
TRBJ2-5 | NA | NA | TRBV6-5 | TGTGCCAGCAGCGTAGGACAGGGAGGGGGAGAGACCCAGTACTTC | CASSVGQGGGETQYF
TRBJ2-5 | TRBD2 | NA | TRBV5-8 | TGTGCCAGCAGCTTGGCAACTAGCGCGGAGACCCAGTACTTC | CASSLATSAETQYF
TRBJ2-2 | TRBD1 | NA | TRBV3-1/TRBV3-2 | TGTGCCAGCACCCCCTCGGGACAGGCGGGCACCGGGGAGCTGTTTTTT | CASTPSGQAGTGELFF
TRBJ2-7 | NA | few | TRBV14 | TGTGCCAGCAGCCAAAAGTTTCCGCAAAAAGCAGGCTCCTACGAGCAGTACTTC | CASSQKFPQKAGSYEQYF
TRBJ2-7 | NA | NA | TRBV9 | TGTGCCAGCAGCACCGGCCAGGGGAACGAGCAGTACTTC | CASSTGQGNEQYF
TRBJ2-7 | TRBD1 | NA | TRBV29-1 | TGCAGCGTGTCCGTGGAGGGACAGGGGTCCTACGAGCAGTACTTC | CSVSVEGQGSYEQYF
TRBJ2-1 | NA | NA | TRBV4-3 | TGCGCCAGCAGATCAGTGTACAATGAGCAGTTCTTC | CASRSVYNEQFF
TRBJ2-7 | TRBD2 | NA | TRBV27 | TGTGCCAGCAGTTTGGGGAGGGAGTACGAGCAGTACTTC | CASSLGREYEQYF
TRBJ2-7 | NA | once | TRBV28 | TGTGCCAGCAGTTCCCCACCTCCCGATGCGTGGTACGAGCAGTACTTC | CASSSPPPDAWYEQYF
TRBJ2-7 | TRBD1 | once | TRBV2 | TGTGCCAGCAGTACGGGACAGTCAACCTACGAGCAGTACTTC | CASSTGQSTYEQYF
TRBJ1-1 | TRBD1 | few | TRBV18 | TGTGCCAGCTCACCTCAGGCCGGGACAGGGGGCATGAACACTGAAGCTTTCTTT | CASSPQAGTGGMNTEAFF
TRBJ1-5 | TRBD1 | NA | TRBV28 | TGTGCCAGCACCCCTCAACAGGGCAGGGGGTATCAGCCCCAGCATTTT | CASTPQQGRGYQPQHF
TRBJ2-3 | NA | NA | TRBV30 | TGTGCCTGGAGTTACAGCGGAAATACGCAGTATTTT | CAWSYSGNTQYF
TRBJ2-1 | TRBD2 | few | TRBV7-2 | TGTGCCAGCAGCTTAGTCGTGACTAGCGGTACCTCTAAGCAGTTCTTC | CASSLVVTSGTSKQFF
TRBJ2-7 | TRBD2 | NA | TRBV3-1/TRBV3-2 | TGTGCCAGCAGCCAAGATTCAGAGCGGGGGCGGGAGCAGTACTTC | CASSQDSERGREQYF
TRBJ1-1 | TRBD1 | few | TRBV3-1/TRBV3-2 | TGTGCCAGCAGCCAGGGACAGCAGAACACTGAAGCTTTCTTT | CASSQGQQNTEAFF
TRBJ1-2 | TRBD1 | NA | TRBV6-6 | TGTGCCAGCACCCAGTTCGGGGACAGGGTCGATGGCTACACCTTC | CASTQFGDRVDGYTF
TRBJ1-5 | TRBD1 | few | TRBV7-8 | TGTGCCAGCAGCTTAAGAGGTGGGACAGGGACTGGACAGCCCCAGCATTTT | CASSLRGGTGTGQPQHF
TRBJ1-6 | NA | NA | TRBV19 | TGTGCCAGTTGCGACCCTTACGGGGGTTCACCCCTCCACTTT | CASCDPYGGSPLHF
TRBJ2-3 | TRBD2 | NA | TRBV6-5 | TGTGCCAGCAGGACGGGACTAGCGGGGGTGGATACGCAGTATTTT | CASRTGLAGVDTQYF
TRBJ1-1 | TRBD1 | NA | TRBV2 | TGTGCCAGCAACTTACAGGGGGCGAGGACTGAAGCTTTCTTT | CASNLQGARTEAFF
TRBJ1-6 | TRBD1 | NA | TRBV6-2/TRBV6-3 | TGTGCCAGCAGTTGGGGGACAGCTCCTAATTCACCCCTCCACTTT | CASSWGTAPNSPLHF
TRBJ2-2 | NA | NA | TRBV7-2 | TGTGCCAGCAGCGTATACGTGGCCCGCACCGGGGAGCTGTTTTTT | CASSVYVARTGELFF
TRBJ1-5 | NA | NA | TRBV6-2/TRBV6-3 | TGTGCCAGCAGTTACCCTACAGGGCGAGGGGAGCAGCCCCAGCATTTT | CASSYPTGRGEQPQHF
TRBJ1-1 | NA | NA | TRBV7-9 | TGTGCCAGCAGCTTTCCGGGAGGGACTGAAGCTTTCTTT | CASSFPGGTEAFF
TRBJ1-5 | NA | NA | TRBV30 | TGTGCCTGGACCAGCAGCGGGGATCAGCCCCAGCATTTT | CAWTSSGDQPQHF
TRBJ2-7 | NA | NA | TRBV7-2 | TGTGCCAGCAGCTACGGTGGAGGGGAATACGAGCAGTACTTC | CASSYGGGEYEQYF
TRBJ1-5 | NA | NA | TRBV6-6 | TGTGCCAGCAGAAACAGGGATGGCAATCAGCCCCAGCATTTT | CASRNRDGNQPQHF
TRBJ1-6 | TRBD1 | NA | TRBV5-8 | TGTGCCAGCCGCCTCTTAGACAGGGATGATTCACCCCTCCACTTT | CASRLLDRDDSPLHF
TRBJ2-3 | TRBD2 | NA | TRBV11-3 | TGTGCCAGCAGCCCCGGGACTAGCGGGGTCACAGATACGCAGTATTTT | CASSPGTSGVTDTQYF
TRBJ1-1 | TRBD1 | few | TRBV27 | TGTGCCAGCACGGACAGGGGTCCGAACACTGAAGCTTTCTTT | CASTDRGPNTEAFF
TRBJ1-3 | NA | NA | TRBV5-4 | TGTGCCAGCTCCCAGCCGGAGAGAGGTGGAAACACCATATATTTT | CASSQPERGGNTIYF
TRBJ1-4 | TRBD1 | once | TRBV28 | TGTGCCAGCAGTCCGCCGGGACAGGGGCAGGAAAAACTGTTTTTT | CASSPPGQGQEKLFF
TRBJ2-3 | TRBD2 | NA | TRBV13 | TGTGCCAGCAGCTCCAGCGATAGCGGGGGCCACAGCACAGATACGCAGTATTTT | CASSSSDSGGHSTDTQYF
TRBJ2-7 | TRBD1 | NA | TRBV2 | TGTGCCAGCAAAACAGGGGTCGAGCAGTACTTC | CASKTGVEQYF
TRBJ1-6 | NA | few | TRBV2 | TGTGCCAGCAGTGAAAGGCAGGGCGGAAATTCACCCCTCCACTTT | CASSERQGGNSPLHF
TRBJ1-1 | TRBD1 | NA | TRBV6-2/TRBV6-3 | TGTGCCAGCAGTTACTCGACAGGGCCTGGGACTGAAGCTTTCTTT | CASSYSTGPGTEAFF
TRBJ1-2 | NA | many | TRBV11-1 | TGTGCCAGCAGCTTACAGATCCAGGGAGGCTACACCTTC | CASSLQIQGGYTF
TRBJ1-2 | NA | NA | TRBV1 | TGCACCAGCAGCCATACAGGTGGCTACACCTTC | CTSSHTGGYTF